This TCR beta chain was recovered during a study of graft-versus-host responses after intestinal transplantation. Overall study context: Transplants were multivisceral, liver-intestinal, or isolated intestinal. After anti-thymocyte globulin induction, recipients took tacrolimus and steroids for around 3 years. Points from the study as a whole: The highest levels of circulating GvH clones went along with early declines in HvG clones after transplant. GvH clones turned up in recipient marrow; some had shown up first in ileum or blood.

Note on this clone: The antigen remains unidentified.

Assay: immunoSEQ multiplex PCR; the TCRdb copy retains only in-frame clones and omits some. The table includes over 80,000 clones, 86% detected once. The CDR3 runs to 15 residues. The V and J ends lost 5 bases and 2 bases, in that order; junction bases with no gene match: 4. Looked up from germline, CDR1 is WSHSY and CDR2 is SAAADI. This TCR was recovered from a human patient who received an intestinal transplant, so some T cells may come from the graft donor. This rearrangement joins TRBV10-2 to TRBJ2-5, with 11 bases identical to TRBD2. Sample: PBMCs, taken 255 days after intestinal transplant. The CDR3 sequence: CASSPSGGQQETQYF. CDR3 DNA: TGCGCCAGCAGTCCTAGCGGGGGGCAACAAGAGACCCAGTACTTC.